The 9 T cell receptor beta chains below all came from one sample that was sequenced in a study of graft-versus-host responses after intestinal transplantation. The table came from immunoSEQ multiplex PCR; TCRdb's copy has only in-frame clones and leaves some out. The sample holds fewer than 120,000 clones, 80% to 95% seen once. Their antigen targets remain unknown. The sample consisted of unstimulated CD8+ T cells sorted from spleen or lymph node cells, taken before intestinal transplant. The receptors originated from a human donor who received an intestinal transplant.

The J gene is TRBJ2-7, the V gene TRBV5-1, with D maybe TRBD2 (5 bases). Per germline, CDR1 SGHRS and CDR2 YFSETQ. Trimming took off 4 bases at V and 1 base at J, with 12 bases between the two ends. The CDR3 has 14 residues. CDR3 amino acids: CASSPGIGSYEQYF. The CDR3 DNA is TGCGCCAGCAGCCCGGGGATAGGATCCTACGAGCAGTACTTC.

The rearrangement links TRBV30 to TRBJ2-4; D is undetermined. V lost 2 bases and J lost 12, with 14 bases in between. Germline V CDR1 and CDR2: GTSNPN, SVGIG (reference sequence). This CDR3 has 12 residues. CDR3 DNA sequence: TGTGCCTGGAGTCCGCCCTCTACGAGTCAGTACTTC. Amino acid sequence: CAWSPPSTSQYF.

There are a few counts of this clone. The J gene is TRBJ2-1, the V gene TRBV29-1, with 7 bases aligning to TRBD1. The CDR3 consists of 11 residues. V gave up 5 bases and J gave up 7 bases; unmatched junction bases: 2. Germline V CDR1 and CDR2: SQVTM, ANQGSEA. The CDR3, as DNA: TGCAGCGTTATGACAGGGAATGAGCAGTTCTTC. Amino acid sequence: CSVMTGNEQFF.

The CDR3 region is CASSGDPRSYEQYF. For the CDR3, the DNA is TGTGCCAGCAGCGGGGACCCACGATCCTACGAGCAGTACTTC. The chain uses TRBV13 and TRBJ2-7, with D perhaps given as TRBD1 or TRBD2 (5 bases each). Germline V lookup: CDR1 PRHDT, CDR2 FYEKMQ (reference sequence). The ends were cut back, 5 bases at V and 1 base at J, with 12 bases in the middle. This CDR3 spans 14 amino acids.

The chain links TRBV9 to TRBJ2-7; D may be TRBD1 or TRBD2 (5 bases each). Germline CDR1 is SGDLS and CDR2 is YYNGEE. V was shortened by 3 bases and J by 5 bases, with 12 bases between the two germline ends. The CDR3 is 13 amino acids. CDR3 in DNA: TGTGCCAGCAGCGGAGGGGCGGGCGACGAGCAGTACTTC. Translated, it gives CASSGGAGDEQYF.

The chain links TRBV19 to TRBJ2-7, with TRBD1 matching 8 bases. This CDR3 has 11 amino acids. The V gene end was trimmed by 8 bases and the J gene end by 7 bases; junction bases not matched to a gene: 4. Germline assignment: CDR1 LNHDA and CDR2 SQIVND (reference sequence). CDR3 DNA: TGTGCCAGTCGACAGGGGTTAGAGCAGTACTTC. Its protein product is CASRQGLEQYF.

V usage is TRBV2 and J usage is TRBJ2-3, with D unclear. Germline CDR1 and CDR2: SNHLY and FYNNEI. The CDR3 is 10 residues long. V was cut by 10 bases and J by 8 bases, with 10 bases left in between. As DNA, the CDR3 is TGTGCCATCGACTCCCCTACGCAGTATTTT. It is translated as CAIDSPTQYF. Using reference TRBV2 and TRBJ2-3 for the parts outside the CDR3, the full variable domain is EPEVTQTPSHQVTQMGQEVILRCVPISNHLYFYWYRQILGQKVEFLVSFYNNEISEKSEIFDDQFSVERPDGSNFTLKIRSTKLEDSAMYFCAIDSPTQYFGPGTRLTVL.

The chain couples TRBV7-6 to TRBJ2-1; TRBD2 matches 7 bases. Looked up from germline, CDR1 is SGHVS and CDR2 is FNYEAQ. This CDR3 has 15 amino acids. The trim removed 7 bases at V and 4 bases at J, leaving 10 bases unmatched. This CDR3 reads CASTALAVPYNEQFF. Written as DNA, the CDR3 is TGTGCCAGCACCGCCCTAGCGGTCCCATACAATGAGCAGTTCTTC. The full variable domain, in which reference TRBV7-6 and TRBJ2-1 provide the parts outside the CDR3, is GAGVSQSPRYKVTKRGQDVALRCDPISGHVSLYWYRQALGQGPEFLTYFNYEAQQDKSGLPNDRFSAERPEGSISTLTIQRTEQRDSAMYRCASTALAVPYNEQFFGPGTRLTVL.

This chain links TRBV4-1 with TRBJ2-7; D gene ambiguous. Germline-derived CDR1 and CDR2 are MGHRA and YSYEKL. This CDR3 comprises 14 residues. Trimming left V 1 base short and J 2 bases short, with 9 bases between. The CDR3 is CASSQVHTTYEQYF. The DNA for the CDR3 is TGCGCCAGCAGCCAAGTGCACACGACCTACGAGCAGTACTTC.